The clone carrying this T cell receptor (beta chain) appeared a single time. Study processing details: Using reference gene primer amplification, nucleated cell counts were estimated. Data came from immunoSEQ multiplex PCR; TCRdb stores just in-frame clones and leaves some out. D and trimming were read from the DNA, whereas the V and J calls and clone size are those reported in that table. The sample lists nearly 70,000 clones, around 90% seen once, with 6% to 7.5% in the top ten. Germline V CDR1 and CDR2: LGHDT, YNNKEL (reference sequence). The CDR3 runs 15 residues. Trimming removed 4 bases from V and 6 bases from J, with 16 bases in between. The source of the sample is a study of blood T cell repertoires in COVID-19. Study as a whole: Acute and convalescent COVID-19 samples came from the United States, Italy and Spain. The cDNA or gDNA used as material had been derived from T cells, B-cell-depleted T cells, or PBMCs.

V gene TRBV3-1 (or the pseudogene TRBV3-2) combines with J gene TRBJ2-1, with a possible D match to TRBD1 (5 bases). This sequence was found in a man aged 35-49 years with COVID-19, enrolled during active disease. The sequenced sample consisted of peripheral blood. CDR3 nucleotide sequence: TGTGCCAGCAGCCGACGGGTTGGCCAGGGCAATGAGCAGTTCTTC. Amino acids: CASSRRVGQGNEQFF.